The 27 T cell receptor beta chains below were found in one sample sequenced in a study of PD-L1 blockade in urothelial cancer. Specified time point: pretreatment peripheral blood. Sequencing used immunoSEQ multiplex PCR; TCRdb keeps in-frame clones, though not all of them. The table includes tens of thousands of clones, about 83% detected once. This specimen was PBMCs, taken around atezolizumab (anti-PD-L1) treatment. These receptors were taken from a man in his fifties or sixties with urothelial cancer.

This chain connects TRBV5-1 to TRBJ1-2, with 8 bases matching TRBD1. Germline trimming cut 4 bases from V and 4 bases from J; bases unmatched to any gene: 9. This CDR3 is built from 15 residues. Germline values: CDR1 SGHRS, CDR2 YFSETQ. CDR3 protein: CASSPGTGLFYGYTF. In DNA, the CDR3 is TGCGCCAGCAGCCCCGGGACAGGACTCTTCTATGGCTACACCTTC.

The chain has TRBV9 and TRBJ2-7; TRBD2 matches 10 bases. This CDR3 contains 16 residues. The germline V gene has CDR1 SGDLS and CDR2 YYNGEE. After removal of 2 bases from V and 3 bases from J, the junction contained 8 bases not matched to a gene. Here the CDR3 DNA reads TGTGCCAGCAGCGTCCACAGTCTAGCGGGAGTCTACGAGCAGTACTTC. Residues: CASSVHSLAGVYEQYF.

CDR3 sequence (DNA): TGTGCCAGCAGACGGGACAGGGTGGATCAGCCCCAGCATTTT. The encoded protein is CASRRDRVDQPQHF. V and J are TRBV6-5 and TRBJ1-5; TRBD1 matches at 9 bases. CDR3 length equals 14 residues. CDR1 is MNHEY and CDR2 is SVGAGI in the germline V gene. Germline trimming cut 6 bases from V and 5 bases from J; bases unmatched to any gene: 5.

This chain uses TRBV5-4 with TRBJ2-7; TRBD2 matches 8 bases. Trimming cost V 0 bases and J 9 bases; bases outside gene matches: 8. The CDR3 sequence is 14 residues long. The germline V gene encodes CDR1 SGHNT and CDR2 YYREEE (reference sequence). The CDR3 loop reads CASSLETSVKRQYF. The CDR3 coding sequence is TGTGCCAGCAGCTTGGAGACTAGCGTTAAAAGGCAGTACTTC.

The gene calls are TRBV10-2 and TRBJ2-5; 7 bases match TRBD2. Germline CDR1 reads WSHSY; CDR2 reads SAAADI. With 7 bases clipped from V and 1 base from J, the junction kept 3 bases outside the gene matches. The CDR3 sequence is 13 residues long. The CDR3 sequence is CASTSGIQETQYF. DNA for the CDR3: TGCGCCAGCACCAGCGGGATCCAAGAGACCCAGTACTTC.

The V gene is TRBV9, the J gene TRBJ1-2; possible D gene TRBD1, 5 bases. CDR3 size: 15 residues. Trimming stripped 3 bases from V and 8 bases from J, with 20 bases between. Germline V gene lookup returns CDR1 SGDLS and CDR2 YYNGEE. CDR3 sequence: CASSATWGGRWGYTF. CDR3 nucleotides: TGTGCCAGCAGCGCAACCTGGGGCGGCCGTTGGGGCTACACCTTC.

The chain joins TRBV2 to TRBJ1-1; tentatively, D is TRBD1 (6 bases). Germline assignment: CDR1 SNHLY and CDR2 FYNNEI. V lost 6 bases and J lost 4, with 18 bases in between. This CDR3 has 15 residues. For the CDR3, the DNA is TGTGCCAGCAGCAAAGCCCCCAGGGGTCGCACTGAAGCTTTCTTT. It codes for CASSKAPRGRTEAFF.

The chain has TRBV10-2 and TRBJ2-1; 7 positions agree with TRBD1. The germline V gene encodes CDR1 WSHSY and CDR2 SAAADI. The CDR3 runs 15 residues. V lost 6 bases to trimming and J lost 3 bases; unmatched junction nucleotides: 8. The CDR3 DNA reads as TGCGCCAGCAGCGTCCGGGACAGCCTCTACAATGAGCAGTTCTTC. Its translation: CASSVRDSLYNEQFF.

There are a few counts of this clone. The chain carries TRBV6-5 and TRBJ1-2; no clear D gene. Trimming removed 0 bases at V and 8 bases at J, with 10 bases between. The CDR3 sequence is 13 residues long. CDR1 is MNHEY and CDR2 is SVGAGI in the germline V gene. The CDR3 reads CASSYSGARGYTF. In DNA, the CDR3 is TGTGCCAGCAGTTACTCGGGTGCGCGGGGCTACACCTTC.

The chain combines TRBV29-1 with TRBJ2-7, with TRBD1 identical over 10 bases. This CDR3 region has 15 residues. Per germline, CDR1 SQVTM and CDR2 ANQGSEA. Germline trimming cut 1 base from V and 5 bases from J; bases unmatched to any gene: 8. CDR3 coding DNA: TGCAGCGTTGAAGGCCCGGGACAGGGGTCAGACGAGCAGTACTTC. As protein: CSVEGPGQGSDEQYF.

CDR3 DNA sequence: TGTGCCAGCAGTTCCCACGGGACGGAGAGACTAGGTACTGGGGCCAACGTCCTGACTTTC. Its protein is CASSSHGTERLGTGANVLTF. The chain combines TRBV28 with TRBJ2-6; maybe TRBD2 (6 bases). Trimming removed 4 bases at V and 2 bases at J, with 24 bases between. The CDR3 covers 20 residues. Germline CDR1 and CDR2: MDHEN and SYDVKM.

The CDR3 reads CASSQRQVEGNEQFF. In DNA form, the CDR3 reads TGTGCCAGCAGTCAGCGACAGGTTGAAGGAAATGAGCAGTTCTTC. The chain links TRBV7-2 to TRBJ2-1; TRBD1 is a possible D gene (6 bases). CDR1 SGHTA and CDR2 FQGNSA come from the germline V gene. The CDR3 spans 15 residues. V was clipped by 6 bases and J by 7 bases, with 19 bases between them.

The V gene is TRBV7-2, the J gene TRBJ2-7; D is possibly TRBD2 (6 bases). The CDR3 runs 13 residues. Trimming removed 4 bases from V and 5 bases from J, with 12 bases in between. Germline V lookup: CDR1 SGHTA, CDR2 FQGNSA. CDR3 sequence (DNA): TGTGCCAGCAGCTCTTCGGGGGTCCACGAGCAGTACTTC. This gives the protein CASSSSGVHEQYF.

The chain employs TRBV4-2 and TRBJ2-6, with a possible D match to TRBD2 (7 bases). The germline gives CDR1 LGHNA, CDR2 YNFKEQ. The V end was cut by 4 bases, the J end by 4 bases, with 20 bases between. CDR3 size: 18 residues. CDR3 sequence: CASSPRGGVLLGANVLTF. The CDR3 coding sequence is TGTGCCAGCAGCCCAAGGGGGGGGGTTTTATTAGGGGCCAACGTCCTGACTTTC.

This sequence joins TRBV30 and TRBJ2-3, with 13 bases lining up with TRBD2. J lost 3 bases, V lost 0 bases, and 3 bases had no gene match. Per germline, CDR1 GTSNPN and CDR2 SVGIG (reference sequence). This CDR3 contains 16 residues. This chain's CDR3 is CAWSVGLAGSTDTQYF. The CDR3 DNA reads TGTGCCTGGAGTGTGGGACTAGCGGGGTCGACAGATACGCAGTATTTT.

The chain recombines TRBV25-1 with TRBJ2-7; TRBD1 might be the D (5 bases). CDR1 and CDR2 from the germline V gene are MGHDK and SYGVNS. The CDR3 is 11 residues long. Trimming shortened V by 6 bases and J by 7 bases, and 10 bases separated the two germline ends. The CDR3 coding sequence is TGTGCCAGCAGGGACATTGGGGAGCAGTACTTC. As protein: CASRDIGEQYF.

CDR3 nucleotide sequence: TGTGCCAGCAGCTCGAAAACCCCGGGACAGAATGGCTACACCTTC. Residues: CASSSKTPGQNGYTF. The V call is TRBV7-9, the J call TRBJ1-2, with 7 nucleotides matching TRBD1. The length of the CDR3 is 15 residues. CDR1 is SEHNR and CDR2 is FQNEAQ in the germline V gene (reference sequence). Losses at the gene ends were 4 bases for V and 6 bases for J; bases not matched to a gene: 11.

CDR3 sequence: CASSSLDRVSEQYF. For the CDR3, the DNA is TGTGCCAGCAGCTCCCTGGACAGGGTATCCGAGCAGTACTTC. V usage is TRBV7-2 and J usage is TRBJ2-7; 8 nucleotides align to TRBD1. Germline V gene sequence: CDR1 SGHTA, CDR2 FQGNSA. The CDR3 runs to 14 residues. The trim removed 4 bases at V and 6 bases at J, leaving 8 bases unmatched.

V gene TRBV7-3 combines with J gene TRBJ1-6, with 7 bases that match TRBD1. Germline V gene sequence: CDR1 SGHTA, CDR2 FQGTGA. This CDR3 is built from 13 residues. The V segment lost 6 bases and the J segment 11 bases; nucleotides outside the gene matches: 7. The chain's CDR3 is CASRIRQGTPLHF. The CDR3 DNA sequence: TGTGCCAGCAGAATACGACAGGGAACACCCCTCCACTTT.

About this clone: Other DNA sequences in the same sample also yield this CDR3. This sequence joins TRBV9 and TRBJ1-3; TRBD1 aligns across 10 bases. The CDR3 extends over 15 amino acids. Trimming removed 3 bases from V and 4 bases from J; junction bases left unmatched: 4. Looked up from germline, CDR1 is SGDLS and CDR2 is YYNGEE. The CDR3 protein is CASSAGQGLGNTIYF. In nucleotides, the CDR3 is TGTGCCAGCAGCGCGGGACAGGGGTTAGGAAACACCATATATTTT.

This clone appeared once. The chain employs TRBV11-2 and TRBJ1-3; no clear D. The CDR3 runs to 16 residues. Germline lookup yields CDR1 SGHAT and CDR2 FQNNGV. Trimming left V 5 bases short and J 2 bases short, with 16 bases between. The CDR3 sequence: CASSLVVSVPGNTIYF. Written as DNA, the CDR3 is TGTGCCAGCAGCCTAGTAGTGTCCGTACCTGGAAACACCATATATTTT.

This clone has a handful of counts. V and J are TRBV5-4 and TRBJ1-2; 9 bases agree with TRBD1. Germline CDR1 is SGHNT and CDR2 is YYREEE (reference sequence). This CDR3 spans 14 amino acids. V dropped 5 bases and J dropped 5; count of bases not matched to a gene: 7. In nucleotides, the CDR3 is TGTGCCAGCAGGCGGTGGACAGGGGATTATGGCTACACCTTC. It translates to CASRRWTGDYGYTF.

The DNA of the CDR3 is TGTGCCAGCCGCGGACAGGTGGCTTCCTACGAGCAGTACTTC. Translated: CASRGQVASYEQYF. The V and J genes are TRBV11-3 and TRBJ2-7, with 7 bases identical to TRBD1. Germline V gene data show CDR1 as SGHNT and CDR2 as YENEEA. This CDR3 spans 14 amino acids. V lost 8 bases and J lost 1; bases outside the gene matches: 8.

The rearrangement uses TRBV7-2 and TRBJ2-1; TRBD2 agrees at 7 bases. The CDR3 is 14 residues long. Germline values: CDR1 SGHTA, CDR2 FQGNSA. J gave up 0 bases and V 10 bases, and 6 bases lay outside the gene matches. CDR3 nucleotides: TGTGCCATAGACGGGGGGAGCTCCTACAATGAGCAGTTCTTC. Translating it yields CAIDGGSSYNEQFF.

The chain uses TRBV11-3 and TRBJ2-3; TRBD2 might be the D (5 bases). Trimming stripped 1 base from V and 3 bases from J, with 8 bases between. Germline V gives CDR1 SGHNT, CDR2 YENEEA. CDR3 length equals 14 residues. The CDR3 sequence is CASSLVIATDTQYF. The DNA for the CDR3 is TGTGCCAGCAGCTTAGTGATAGCGACAGATACGCAGTATTTT.

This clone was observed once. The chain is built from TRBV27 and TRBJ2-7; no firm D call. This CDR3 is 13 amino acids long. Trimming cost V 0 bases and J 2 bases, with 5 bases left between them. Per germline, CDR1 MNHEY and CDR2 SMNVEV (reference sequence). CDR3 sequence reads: CASSLSRTYEQYF. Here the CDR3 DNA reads TGTGCCAGCAGTTTATCGAGGACCTACGAGCAGTACTTC.

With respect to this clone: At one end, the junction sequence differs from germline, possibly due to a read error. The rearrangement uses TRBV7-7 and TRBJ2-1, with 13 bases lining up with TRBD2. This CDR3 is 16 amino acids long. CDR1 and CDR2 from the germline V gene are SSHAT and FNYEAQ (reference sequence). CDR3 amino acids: CASSKLGLAGADEQFF. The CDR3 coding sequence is TGTGCTAGCAGCAAGCTCGGACTAGCGGGGGCTGATGAGCAGTTCTTC.